The 14 T cell receptor beta chains below were found in one sample sequenced in a study of cytomegalovirus exposure and HLA in healthy donors. The PCR had 60 Vbeta and 13 Jbeta primers. Clones were sequenced by immunoSEQ multiplex PCR, and TCRdb holds only the in-frame ones, with some missing. There are 100,000 to 150,000 clones in the sample; about 78% occur only once, and around 4% lies in the top ten. Sequencing was carried out using PBMCs. The receptor set was obtained from a man aged 25-45 years in good health and CMV-seronegative.

This clone was seen only a few times. V and J are TRBV4-3 and TRBJ2-5; 8 bases are shared with TRBD1. The J call may be in error: the DNA end matches TRBJ2-7 better. The CDR3 length is 15 residues. CDR1 is LGHNA, CDR2 YSLEER, per germline. In nucleotides, the CDR3 is TGCGCCAGCAGCCAAGCGACAGGGGAACCCTACGAGCAGTACTTC. It specifies CASSQATGEPYEQYF.

The V and J genes are TRBV7-8 and TRBJ2-5; the D gene is possibly TRBD1 (6 bases). The CDR3 length is 15 residues. Per germline, CDR1 SGHVS and CDR2 FQNEAQ. V was clipped by 1 base and J by 5 bases, with 14 bases between them. The CDR3 is CASSLVQGRRETQYF. The CDR3 DNA sequence: TGTGCCAGCAGCTTAGTACAGGGTCGACGGGAGACCCAGTACTTC.

The chain combines TRBV15 with TRBJ2-5; 8 positions match TRBD1. The J call could be wrong; TRBJ2-7 is a better fit for the DNA end. The germline V gene has CDR1 LNHNV and CDR2 YYDKDF (reference sequence). This CDR3 comprises 14 residues. CDR3 in amino acids: CATSVGTGYYEQYF. The CDR3 DNA follows: TGTGCCACCAGCGTCGGGACAGGATACTACGAGCAGTACTTC.

The count of this clone is one. The V and J genes are TRBV4-1 and TRBJ2-2; D might be TRBD2 (6 bases). Trimming took 0 bases from V and 4 from J, leaving 12 bases between them. This CDR3 is built from 16 residues. Germline assignment: CDR1 MGHRA and CDR2 YSYEKL. CDR3 sequence (DNA): TGCGCCAGCAGCCAAGACCCGGGGGTTACCACCGGGGAGCTGTTTTTT. Its translation is CASSQDPGVTTGELFF.

This sequence joins TRBV6-5 and TRBJ2-2, with TRBD1 identical over 8 bases. V lost 6 bases, J lost 3 bases, and 6 bases stayed unmatched. The length of the CDR3 is 15 residues. Germline CDR1 reads MNHEY; CDR2 reads SVGAGI. The CDR3: CASRTSGGDTGELFF. In nucleotides, the CDR3 is TGTGCCAGCAGGACATCAGGGGGCGACACCGGGGAGCTGTTTTTT.

The V and J genes are TRBV7-9 and TRBJ2-7; no clear D gene. This CDR3 has 13 residues. Germline loops: CDR1 SEHNR, CDR2 FQNEAQ (reference sequence). V was trimmed by 3 bases and J by 1 base, leaving 7 bases between them. The CDR3 region has the DNA TGTGCCAGCAGCTTCACAGAGTCCTACGAGCAGTACTTC. Amino acid sequence: CASSFTESYEQYF.

The V and J genes are TRBV4-3 and TRBJ2-2, with D possibly being TRBD2 (6 bases). Germline assignment: CDR1 LGHNA and CDR2 YSLEER. The CDR3 loop spans 17 amino acids. With 0 bases removed from V and 3 bases from J, the gap between germline ends came to 14 bases. CDR3 nucleotide sequence: TGCGCCAGCAGCCAAGATTTGGAGGGGAGTGACACCGGGGAGCTGTTTTTT. Encoded protein: CASSQDLEGSDTGELFF.

Concerning this clone: Other DNA sequences from this sample encode an identical CDR3 as well. This rearrangement joins TRBV11-2 to TRBJ2-1, with 14 bases that match TRBD2. The junction had 3 bases not matched to a gene; V was cut back by 5 bases and J by 6 bases. The CDR3 is 15 residues long. Germline CDR1 SGHAT, CDR2 FQNNGV. The CDR3 region has the DNA TGTGCCAGCAGCCCTGGACTAGCGGGGGGCAATGAGCAGTTCTTC. Protein product: CASSPGLAGGNEQFF.

This clone was picked up one time. This chain uses TRBV18 with TRBJ2-1; unclear D gene. The V gene lost 3 bases and the J gene lost 7 bases, with 10 bases spanning the gap. The CDR3 sequence is 13 residues long. Germline V gene lookup returns CDR1 KGHSH and CDR2 LQKENI. The CDR3: CASSPLAGNEQFF. The CDR3 region has the DNA TGTGCCAGCTCACCCCTGGCCGGGAATGAGCAGTTCTTC.

In its sample, this clone was seen once. The chain combines TRBV19 with TRBJ1-1, with TRBD1 matching 7 bases. Trimming took 6 bases from V and 4 from J; bases not matched to a gene: 8. Germline CDR1 is LNHDA and CDR2 is SQIVND (reference sequence). The CDR3 consists of 14 residues. CDR3 in amino acids: CASSYRGVVTEAFF. The CDR3 nucleotides are TGTGCCAGTAGCTACAGGGGCGTAGTCACTGAAGCTTTCTTT.

This chain uses TRBV2 with TRBJ1-1; D is undetermined. V lost 3 bases to trimming and J lost 1 base, with 6 bases between them. Germline V gene sequence: CDR1 SNHLY, CDR2 FYNNEI. The CDR3 is made up of 13 amino acids. As DNA, the CDR3 is TGTGCCAGCAGTGAGTACAAGAACACTGAAGCTTTCTTT. Its translation: CASSEYKNTEAFF.

The rearrangement links TRBV28 to TRBJ2-5; D perhaps matches TRBD2 (6 bases). V was shortened by 3 bases and J by 1 base, with 12 bases between the two germline ends. Germline CDR1 and CDR2: MDHEN and SYDVKM. The CDR3 is 15 residues long. CDR3 DNA: TGTGCCAGCAGTTTTAAGGTAGCGGTCCAAGAGACCCAGTACTTC. The encoded protein is CASSFKVAVQETQYF.

This clone was picked up one time. The chain uses TRBV6-5 and TRBJ2-7; maybe TRBD1 (5 bases). The CDR3 contains 13 residues. V dropped 4 bases and J dropped 6 bases, with 13 bases sitting between them. Germline V gene lookup returns CDR1 MNHEY and CDR2 SVGAGI. CDR3 DNA: TGTGCCAGCAGTTTAGCCAGACAGAGCGAGCAGTACTTC. Protein: CASSLARQSEQYF.

This chain uses TRBV7-9 with TRBJ2-7, with no clear D. Between the trimmed V and J ends, which lost 1 base and 5 bases, there was a span of 6 bases. CDR1 is SEHNR, CDR2 FQNEAQ, per germline (reference sequence). The CDR3 sequence is 12 residues long. In DNA, the CDR3 is TGTGCCAGCAGCTTAGTTATTAACGAGCAGTACTTC. It is translated as CASSLVINEQYF.